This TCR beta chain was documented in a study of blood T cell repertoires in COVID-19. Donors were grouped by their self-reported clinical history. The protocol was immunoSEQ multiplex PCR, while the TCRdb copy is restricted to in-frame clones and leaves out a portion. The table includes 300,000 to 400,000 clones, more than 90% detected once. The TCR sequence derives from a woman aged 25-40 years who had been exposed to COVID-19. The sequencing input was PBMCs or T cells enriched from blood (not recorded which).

CDR3 bases: TGCGCCAGCAGCTTGGGCGGGGGTGACCATCAGCCCCAGCATTTT. Protein: CASSLGGGDHQPQHF. J is TRBJ1-5 and V is TRBV5-1; tentative D call: TRBD1 (5 bases). The CDR3 runs 15 residues. Trimming stripped 0 bases from V and 5 bases from J, with 12 bases between. Germline V gene lookup returns CDR1 SGHRS and CDR2 YFSETQ. The full variable domain, in which reference TRBV5-1 and TRBJ1-5 provide the parts outside the CDR3, is KAGVTQTPRYLIKTRGQQVTLSCSPISGHRSVSWYQQTPGQGLQFLFEYFSETQRNKGNFPGRFSGRQFSNSRSEMNVSTLELGDSALYLCASSLGGGDHQPQHFGDGTRLSIL.